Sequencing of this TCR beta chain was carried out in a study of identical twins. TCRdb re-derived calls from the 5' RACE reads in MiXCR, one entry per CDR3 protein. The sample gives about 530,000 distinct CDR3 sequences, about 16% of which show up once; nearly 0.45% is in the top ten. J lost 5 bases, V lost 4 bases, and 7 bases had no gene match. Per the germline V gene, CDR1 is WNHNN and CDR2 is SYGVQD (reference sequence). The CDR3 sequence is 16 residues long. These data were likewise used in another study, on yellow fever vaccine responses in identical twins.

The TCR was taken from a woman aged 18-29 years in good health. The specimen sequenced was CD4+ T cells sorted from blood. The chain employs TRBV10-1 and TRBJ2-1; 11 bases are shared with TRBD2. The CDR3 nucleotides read TGCGCCAGCAGTGCTCTAGCGGGAGGTGGGGACAATGAGCAGTTCTTC. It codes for CASSALAGGGDNEQFF.